The 2 T cell receptor beta chains below all came from one sample that was sequenced in a study of T cells after posttransplantation cyclophosphamide (dated by TCRdb to 2016 to 2017). Libraries were made using the immunoSEQ multiplex PCR assay. Here the immuneACCESS table is served through TCRdb, limited to in-frame sequences with V and J called. Missing clones are a known gap in these copies; in checked studies unresolved V genes cover under half, and the rest lacks a known reason. The sample contains about 19,000 clones, 74% of them found a single time. Clones ranked in the top ten supply around a quarter of the sample. The meaning of the sample's treatment or condition label: high-dose cyclophosphamide on days +3 and +4 as single-agent GVHD prophylaxis. For conditioning, the PTCy patients got busulfan and fludarabine, then a related or unrelated marrow graft, followed by cyclophosphamide on days +3 and +4.

This specimen consisted of PBMCs, obtained after an allogeneic stem cell transplant with post-transplant cyclophosphamide. The receptor set was obtained from a male patient in his thirties who received an allogeneic stem cell transplant from a related donor, was CMV-positive, and had acute GVHD only. Following transplantation, part of the T cell population may be supplied by the graft donor rather than the patient.

This chain connects TRBV30 to TRBJ2-5, with 10 bases identical to TRBD2. Germline V gene lookup returns CDR1 GTSNPN and CDR2 SVGIG (reference sequence). V dropped 1 base and J dropped 1; count of bases not matched to a gene: 3. The CDR3 spans 15 residues. CDR3 residues: CAWSAQRGGQETQYF. The CDR3 DNA follows: TGTGCCTGGAGTGCCCAGCGGGGGGGCCAAGAGACCCAGTACTTC.

This chain uses TRBV10-1 with TRBJ2-1, with D possibly TRBD1 on 7 matching bases. This CDR3 spans 13 amino acids. Germline CDR1 WNHNN, CDR2 SYGVQD (reference sequence). V lost 6 bases and J 4 bases, leaving 10 bases between the germline ends. The CDR3 sequence is CASREGAYNEQFF. For the CDR3, the DNA is TGCGCCAGCAGGGAGGGGGCGTACAATGAGCAGTTCTTC.